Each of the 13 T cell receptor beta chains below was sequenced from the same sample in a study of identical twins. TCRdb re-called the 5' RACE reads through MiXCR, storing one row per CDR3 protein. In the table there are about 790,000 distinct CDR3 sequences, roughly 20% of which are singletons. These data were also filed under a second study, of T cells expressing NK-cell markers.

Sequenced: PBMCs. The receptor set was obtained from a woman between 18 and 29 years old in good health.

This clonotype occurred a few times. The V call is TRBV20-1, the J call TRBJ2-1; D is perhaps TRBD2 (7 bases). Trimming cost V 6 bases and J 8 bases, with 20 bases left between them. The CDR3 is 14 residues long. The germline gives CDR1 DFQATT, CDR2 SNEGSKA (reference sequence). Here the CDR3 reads CSAQHLGGGDEQFF. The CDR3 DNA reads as TGCAGTGCCCAGCACCTGGGGGGGGGCGATGAGCAGTTCTTC.

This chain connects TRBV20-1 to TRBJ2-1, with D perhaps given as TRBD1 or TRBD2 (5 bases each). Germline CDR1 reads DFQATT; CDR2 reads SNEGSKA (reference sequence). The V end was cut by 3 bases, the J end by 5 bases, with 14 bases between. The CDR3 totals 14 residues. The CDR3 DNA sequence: TGCAGTGCTAGGGGACCCCGAGGGGACAATGAGCAGTTCTTC. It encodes CSARGPRGDNEQFF.

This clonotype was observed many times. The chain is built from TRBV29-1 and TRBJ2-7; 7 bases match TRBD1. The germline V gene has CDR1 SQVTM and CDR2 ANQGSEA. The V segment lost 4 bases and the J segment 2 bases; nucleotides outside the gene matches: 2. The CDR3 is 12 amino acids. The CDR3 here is CSVGDRAYEQYF. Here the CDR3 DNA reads TGCAGCGTTGGGGACAGAGCCTACGAGCAGTACTTC.

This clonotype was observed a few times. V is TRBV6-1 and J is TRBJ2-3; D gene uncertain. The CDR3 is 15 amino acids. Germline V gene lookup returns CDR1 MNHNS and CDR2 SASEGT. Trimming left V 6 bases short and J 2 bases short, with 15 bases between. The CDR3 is CASSHNHGPTDTQYF. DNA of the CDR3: TGTGCCAGCAGCCACAATCACGGTCCCACAGATACGCAGTATTTT.

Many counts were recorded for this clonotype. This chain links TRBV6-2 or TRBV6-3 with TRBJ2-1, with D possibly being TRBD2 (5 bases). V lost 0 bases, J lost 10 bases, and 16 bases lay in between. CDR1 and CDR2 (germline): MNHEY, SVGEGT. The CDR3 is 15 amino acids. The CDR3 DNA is TGTGCCAGCAGTTACTCGAGGAGGCCAAATTGGGAGCAGTTCTTC. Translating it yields CASSYSRRPNWEQFF.

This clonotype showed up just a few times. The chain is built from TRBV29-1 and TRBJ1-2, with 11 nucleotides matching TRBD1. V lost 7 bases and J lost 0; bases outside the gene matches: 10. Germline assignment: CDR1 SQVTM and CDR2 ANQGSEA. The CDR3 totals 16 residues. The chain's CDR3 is CSALGQGAKANYGYTF. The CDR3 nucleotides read TGCAGCGCCTTAGGACAGGGGGCTAAAGCTAACTATGGCTACACCTTC.

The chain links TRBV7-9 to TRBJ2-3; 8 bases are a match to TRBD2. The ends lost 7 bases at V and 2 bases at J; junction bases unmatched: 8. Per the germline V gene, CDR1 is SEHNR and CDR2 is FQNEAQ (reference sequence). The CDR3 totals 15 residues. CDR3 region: CASMSPGGHTDTQYF. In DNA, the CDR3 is TGTGCCAGCATGTCCCCGGGGGGGCACACAGATACGCAGTATTTT.

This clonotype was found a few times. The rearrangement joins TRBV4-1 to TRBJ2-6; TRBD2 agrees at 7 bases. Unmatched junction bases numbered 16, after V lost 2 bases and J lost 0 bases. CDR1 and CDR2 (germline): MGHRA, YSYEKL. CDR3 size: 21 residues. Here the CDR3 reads CASSQHRGPSGASSGANVLTF. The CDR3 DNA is TGCGCCAGCAGCCAACATAGGGGACCTAGCGGTGCGAGCTCTGGGGCCAACGTCCTGACTTTC.

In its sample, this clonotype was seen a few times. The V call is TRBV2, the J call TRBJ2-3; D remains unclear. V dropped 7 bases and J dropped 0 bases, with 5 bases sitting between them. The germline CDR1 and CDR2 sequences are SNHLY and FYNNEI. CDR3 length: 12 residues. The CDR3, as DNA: TGTGCCAGCACTTGGAGCACAGATACGCAGTATTTT. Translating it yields CASTWSTDTQYF.

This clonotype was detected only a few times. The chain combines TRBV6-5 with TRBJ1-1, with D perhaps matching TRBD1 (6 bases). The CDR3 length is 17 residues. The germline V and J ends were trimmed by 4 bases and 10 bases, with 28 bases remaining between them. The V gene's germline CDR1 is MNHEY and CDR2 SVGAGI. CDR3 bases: TGTGCCAGCAGTTTACTTCCGACCGGGACATACGGGTCTGGAGCTTTCTTT. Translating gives CASSLLPTGTYGSGAFF.

The CDR3 region is CASSVQGGQEETQYF. The CDR3 DNA sequence: TGTGCCAGCAGCGTACAAGGGGGTCAGGAAGAGACCCAGTACTTC. The rearrangement uses TRBV9 and TRBJ2-5; D might be TRBD1 (6 bases). V was trimmed by 1 base and J by 3 bases, leaving 13 bases between them. Per the germline V gene, CDR1 is SGDLS and CDR2 is YYNGEE. The CDR3 spans 15 residues.

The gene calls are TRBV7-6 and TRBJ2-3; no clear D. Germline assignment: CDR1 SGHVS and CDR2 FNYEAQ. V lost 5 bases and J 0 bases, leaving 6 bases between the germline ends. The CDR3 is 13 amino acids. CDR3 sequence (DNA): TGTGCCAGCAGCACGACTAGCACAGATACGCAGTATTTT. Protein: CASSTTSTDTQYF.

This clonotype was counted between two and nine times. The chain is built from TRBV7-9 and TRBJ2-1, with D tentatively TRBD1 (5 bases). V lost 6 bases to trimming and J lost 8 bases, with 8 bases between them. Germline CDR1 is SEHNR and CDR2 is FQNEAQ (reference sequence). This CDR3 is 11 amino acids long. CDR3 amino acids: CASRGAHEQFF. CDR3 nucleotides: TGTGCCAGCAGAGGGGCCCATGAGCAGTTCTTC. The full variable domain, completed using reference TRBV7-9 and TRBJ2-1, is DTGVSQNPRHKITKRGQNVTFRCDPISEHNRLYWYRQTLGQGPEFLTYFQNEAQLEKSRLLSDRFSAERPKGSFSTLEIQRTEQGDSAMYLCASRGAHEQFFGPGTRLTVL.